Given below is one TCR beta chain in context. Its antigen remains unidentified. These data come from a study of OX40 agonist ivuxolimab in advanced cancers. Study overall: Under the entry rules, prior anti-PD-1, anti-PD-L1 or anti-CTLA-4 therapy was allowed, and around 40% had some. Patients achieving partial responses numbered three: one hepatocellular carcinoma case and two cutaneous melanoma cases.

Clones were read by immunoSEQ multiplex PCR, and TCRdb kept only the in-frame ones, dropping some. Here the sample spans about 50,000 clones, around nine tenths being singletons. The CDR3 has 16 amino acids. The junction had 13 bases not matched to a gene; V was cut back by 6 bases and J by 8 bases. Per the germline V gene, CDR1 is SQVTM and CDR2 is ANQGSEA. Findings of the study overall: CD8+ T cells showed, on average, more clonal expansion than CD4+ cells.

This sequence originates from an adult with an advanced solid tumor such as melanoma, head and neck, liver or kidney cancer. The chain uses TRBV29-1 and TRBJ2-1, with 13 positions matching TRBD2. Here the sequenced sample was CD4+ or CD8+ T cells sorted from blood, taken in a trial of the OX40 agonist ivuxolimab. Here the CDR3 reads CSVPHPTSGRYHEQFF. In nucleotides, the CDR3 is TGCAGCGTCCCCCACCCGACTAGCGGGAGGTATCATGAGCAGTTCTTC.